The 10 T cell receptor beta chains presented below share a single source sample, sequenced in a study of blood T cell repertoires in COVID-19. Profiled with immunoSEQ multiplex PCR; TCRdb holds only in-frame clones, not every one. The repertoire includes about 200,000 clones, about four fifths of them detected once, and 6.5% to 9.5% sits in the top ten. The sequenced sample was PBMCs or T cells enriched from blood (not recorded which). These receptors came from a man in his forties or fifties who had recovered from COVID-19.

The gene calls are TRBV9 and TRBJ1-2; no clear D. Germline CDR1 SGDLS, CDR2 YYNGEE. The CDR3 totals 14 residues. Trimming cost V 8 bases and J 4 bases, with 18 bases left between them. DNA for the CDR3: TGTGCCAGTCAGAAGGCAGGAGGGCTCTATGGCTACACCTTC. It translates to CASQKAGGLYGYTF.

The V and J genes are TRBV7-9 and TRBJ1-1, with 8 bases that match TRBD1. Germline CDR1 SEHNR, CDR2 FQNEAQ (reference sequence). J lost 7 bases, V lost 1 base, and 8 bases had no gene match. The CDR3 extends over 15 amino acids. DNA for the CDR3: TGTGCCAGCAGCTTAGGGGGACAGGAGTATGATGAAGCTTTCTTT. Encoded protein: CASSLGGQEYDEAFF.

The rearrangement joins TRBV5-1 to TRBJ1-2; D gene uncertain. There are 15 residues in the CDR3. V lost 4 bases to trimming and J lost 1 base, with 14 bases between them. In germline, CDR1 is SGHRS, CDR2 YFSETQ. CDR3 nucleotide sequence: TGCGCCAGCAGCAAGGACGCGGGATATAACTATGGCTACACCTTC. This encodes CASSKDAGYNYGYTF.

The rearrangement uses TRBV15 and TRBJ2-5, with a weak D call TRBD2 (5 bases). V lost 0 bases and J lost 5, with 7 bases in between. CDR3 length equals 13 residues. CDR1 LNHNV and CDR2 YYDKDF come from the germline V gene (reference sequence). The CDR3 sequence is CATSRDPGETQYF. The CDR3 nucleotides are TGTGCCACCAGCAGAGATCCGGGGGAGACCCAGTACTTC.

This clone showed up just a few times. The chain carries TRBV5-5 and TRBJ2-7; a possible D gene is TRBD1 (6 bases). CDR3 length: 17 residues. CDR1 is SGHKS and CDR2 is YYEKEE in the germline V gene (reference sequence). V dropped 2 bases and J dropped 0 bases, with 18 bases sitting between them. CDR3 in amino acids: CASSFSGHLKSSYEQYF. The CDR3 nucleotides are TGTGCCAGCAGCTTTTCGGGACACTTAAAGAGCTCCTACGAGCAGTACTTC.

In this sample, this clone turned up once. The CDR3 DNA sequence: TGCGCCAGCAGCTCCCGACAGGGTGGAGAGACCCAGTACTTC. Protein: CASSSRQGGETQYF. This chain joins TRBV5-1 and TRBJ2-5, with 7 bases lining up with TRBD1. After removal of 3 bases from V and 4 bases from J, the junction contained 6 bases not matched to a gene. CDR1 is SGHRS, CDR2 YFSETQ, per germline. This CDR3 spans 14 amino acids.

V gene TRBV3-1 (or the pseudogene TRBV3-2) combines with J gene TRBJ2-7; 10 nucleotides agree with TRBD2. With V trimmed by 2 bases and J by 5 bases, 6 bases remained unmatched. The CDR3 consists of 15 residues. Germline loops: CDR1 LGHDT, CDR2 YNNKEL (reference sequence). The CDR3 DNA follows: TGTGCCAGCAGCCAAAGAGGTAGCGGGGGGAACGAGCAGTACTTC. Translation: CASSQRGSGGNEQYF.

The CDR3 sequence is CASSSELVGTGELFF. CDR3 DNA sequence: TGTGCCAGCAGCTCCGAACTAGTGGGTACCGGGGAGCTGTTTTTT. The rearrangement uses TRBV5-4 and TRBJ2-2; the D gene is possibly TRBD2 (5 bases). Trimming pared 3 bases from V and 5 bases from J, leaving 14 bases between. This CDR3 spans 15 amino acids. The V gene's germline CDR1 is SGHNT and CDR2 YYREEE (reference sequence).

This clone has only one observation. A read error is possible here, since a much larger clone lies one base away. The chain has TRBV7-3 and TRBJ1-1; D unresolved. The length of the CDR3 is 13 residues. The germline gives CDR1 SGHTA, CDR2 FQGTGA. V dropped 6 bases and J dropped 5 bases, with 13 bases sitting between them. The CDR3 DNA follows: TGTGCCAGCAGTTTGGAGAGTAATACTGAAGCTTTCTTT. This encodes CASSLESNTEAFF. The whole variable domain, remainder taken from reference TRBV7-3 and TRBJ1-1, is GAGVSQTPSNKVTEKGKYVELRCDPISGHTALYWYRQSLGQGPEFLIYFQGTGAADDSGLPNDRFFAVRPEGSVSTLKIQRTERGDSAVYLCASSLESNTEAFFGQGTRLTVV.

About this clone itself: One end of the junction is discordant with germline, which a read error may explain. The V call is TRBV2, the J call TRBJ1-3; D is undetermined. The CDR3 spans 14 residues. Germline V gene sequence: CDR1 SNHLY, CDR2 FYNNEI. CDR3 nucleotides: TGTGCCAGCACGGCCCCTGCGGCTGGGAACACCATATATTTT. As protein: CASTAPAAGNTIYF. Combining the CDR3 with reference TRBV2 and TRBJ1-3 gives the whole variable domain EPEVTQTPSHQVTQMGQEVILRCVPISNHLYFYWYRQILGQKVEFLVSFYNNEISEKSEIFDDQFSVERPDGSNFTLKIRSTKLEDSAMYFCASTAPAAGNTIYFGEGSWLTVV.